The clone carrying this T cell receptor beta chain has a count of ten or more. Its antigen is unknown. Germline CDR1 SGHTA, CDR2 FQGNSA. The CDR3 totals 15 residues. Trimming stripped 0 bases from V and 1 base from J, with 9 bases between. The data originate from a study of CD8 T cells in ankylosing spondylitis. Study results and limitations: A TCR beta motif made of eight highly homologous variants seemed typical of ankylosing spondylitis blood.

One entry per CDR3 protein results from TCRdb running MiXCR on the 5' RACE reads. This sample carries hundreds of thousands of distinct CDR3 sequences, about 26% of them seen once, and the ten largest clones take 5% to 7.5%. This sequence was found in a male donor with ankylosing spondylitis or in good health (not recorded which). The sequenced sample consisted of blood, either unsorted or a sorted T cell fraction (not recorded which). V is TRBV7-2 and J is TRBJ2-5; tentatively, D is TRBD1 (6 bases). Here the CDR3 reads CASSLAGASQETQYF. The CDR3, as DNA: TGTGCCAGCAGCTTAGCGGGGGCATCCCAAGAGACCCAGTACTTC.